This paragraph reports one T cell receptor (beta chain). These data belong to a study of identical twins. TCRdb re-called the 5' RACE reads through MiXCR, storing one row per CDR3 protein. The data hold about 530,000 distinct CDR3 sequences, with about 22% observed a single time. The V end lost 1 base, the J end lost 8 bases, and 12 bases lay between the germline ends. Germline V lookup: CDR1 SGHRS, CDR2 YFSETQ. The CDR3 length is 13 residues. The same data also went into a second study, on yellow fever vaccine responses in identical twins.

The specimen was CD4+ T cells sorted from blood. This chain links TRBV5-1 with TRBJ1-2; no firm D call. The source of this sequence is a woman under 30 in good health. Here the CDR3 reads CASSLSPSGGYTF. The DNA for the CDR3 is TGCGCCAGCAGCTTGTCTCCGTCCGGCGGCTACACCTTC.